This paragraph covers one T cell receptor (beta chain) sequence. Mismatch with germline at one junction end may stem from a read error. The sample comes from a study of T-cell reconstitution after alpha-beta-depleted transplantation in children. Construction of the TCRbeta library involved unique molecular identifiers. Using its own MiXCR run on the PCR reads, TCRdb lists one record per CDR3 protein. This table has 200,000 to 300,000 distinct CDR3 sequences, 12% appearing once. This CDR3 is built from 18 residues. Germline values: CDR1 LGHDT, CDR2 YNNKEL (reference sequence). Sequenced here: PBMCs from the stem cell graft donor, sampled from the stem cell graft. This clonotype was obtained from a human donor who donated a stem cell graft to a child with acute lymphoblastic leukemia. The J gene is TRBJ2-5, the V gene TRBV3-1; 8 bases fit TRBD2. CDR3 sequence: CATSQQPIGREGRETQYF. CDR3 sequence (DNA): TGTGCCACCAGCCAGCAGCCCATAGGCCGGGAGGGCCGTGAGACCCAGTACTTC.